These 12 T cell receptor beta chains share one sample of origin, sequenced in a study of cytomegalovirus exposure and HLA in healthy donors. PCR amplification relied on 60 Vbeta primers (plus 13 Jbeta primers). The repertoire was sequenced with immunoSEQ multiplex PCR; TCRdb's copy has only in-frame clones and lacks some. The listing records 55,000 to 70,000 clones. The sample comprised PBMCs. The receptor set was obtained from a female donor in good health and CMV-seropositive.

V usage is TRBV10-1 and J usage is TRBJ1-5; D might be TRBD1 (5 bases). Per the germline V gene, CDR1 is WNHNN and CDR2 is SYGVQD (reference sequence). The CDR3 covers 14 residues. V was clipped by 2 bases and J by 5 bases, with 10 bases between them. This CDR3 reads CASSEGGEHQPQHF. CDR3 nucleotide sequence: TGCGCCAGCAGTGAGGGGGGGGAGCATCAGCCCCAGCATTTT.

The chain's CDR3 is CASSLLRDNTEAFF. The CDR3 DNA is TGTGCCAGCAGCTTGCTGCGGGACAACACTGAAGCTTTCTTT. The rearrangement links TRBV5-6 to TRBJ1-1; a weak D match, TRBD1 (5 bases). V was cut by 1 base and J by 2 bases, with 9 bases left in between. CDR3 length: 14 residues. The germline V gene encodes CDR1 SGHDT and CDR2 YYEEEE.

The genes are TRBV6-5 and TRBJ1-1, with D possibly matching TRBD1 (6 bases). V lost 4 bases and J lost 1, with 13 bases in between. Germline CDR1 MNHEY, CDR2 SVGAGI. CDR3 length: 15 residues. The CDR3 nucleotides are TGTGCCAGCAGTTCCTTAGGGGGTAAGAACACTGAAGCTTTCTTT. Translating gives CASSSLGGKNTEAFF.

The chain couples TRBV2 to TRBJ1-2; TRBD1 matches at 7 bases. Per germline, CDR1 SNHLY and CDR2 FYNNEI. The CDR3 spans 16 residues. V lost 5 bases to trimming and J lost 0 bases; unmatched junction nucleotides: 9. The CDR3 DNA reads as TGTGCCAGCAGTAGCCCCGGGACAGCAGCTAACTATGGCTACACCTTC. The encoded protein is CASSSPGTAANYGYTF.

J is TRBJ1-2 and V is TRBV4-1; D is ambiguous. The length of the CDR3 is 14 residues. CDR1 and CDR2 (germline): MGHRA, YSYEKL. Trimming pared 3 bases from V and 7 bases from J, leaving 15 bases between. The CDR3 here is CASSQGGNLGGYTF. The DNA of the CDR3 is TGCGCCAGCAGCCAGGGAGGGAATTTAGGTGGCTACACCTTC.

The chain recombines TRBV30 with TRBJ1-2; maybe TRBD1 (6 bases). V lost 2 bases and J lost 7, with 14 bases in between. Germline loops: CDR1 GTSNPN, CDR2 SVGIG (reference sequence). There are 13 residues in the CDR3. The CDR3 protein is CAWSLGTGFGYTF. The CDR3, as DNA: TGTGCCTGGAGTTTAGGTACAGGGTTTGGCTACACCTTC.

The chain combines TRBV18 with TRBJ2-6; no clear D. V shed 0 bases and J shed 0 bases, with 12 bases lying between them. Looked up from germline, CDR1 is KGHSH and CDR2 is LQKENI. The CDR3 loop spans 18 amino acids. The CDR3 DNA is TGTGCCAGCTCACCACCGAATTTAGCCACCTCTGGGGCCAACGTCCTGACTTTC. Residues: CASSPPNLATSGANVLTF.

The chain uses TRBV18 and TRBJ1-1; D is possibly TRBD1 (6 bases). Germline CDR1 reads KGHSH; CDR2 reads LQKENI. The CDR3 runs to 15 residues. The V end was cut by 2 bases, the J end by 3 bases, with 13 bases between. The CDR3 DNA reads as TGTGCCAGCTCACCATTTACAGGGAAGGACACTGAAGCTTTCTTT. Translated: CASSPFTGKDTEAFF.

This CDR3 reads CASSSLRETQYF. The CDR3, as DNA: TGTGCCAGCAGCTCCCTCCGGGAGACCCAGTACTTC. This rearrangement joins TRBV7-8 to TRBJ2-5; D is unresolved. The CDR3 extends over 12 amino acids. Germline CDR1 is SGHVS and CDR2 is FQNEAQ. Trimming took off 4 bases at V and 5 bases at J, with 8 bases between the two ends. The entire variable domain, with the rest obtained from reference TRBV7-8 and TRBJ2-5, is as follows: GAGVSQSPRYKVAKRGQDVALRCDPISGHVSLFWYQQALGQGPEFLTYFQNEAQLDKSGLPSDRFFAERPEGSVSTLKIQRTQQEDSAVYLCASSSLRETQYFGPGTRLLVL.

V usage is TRBV4-3 and J usage is TRBJ2-1; D might be TRBD2 (5 bases). Germline loops: CDR1 LGHNA, CDR2 YSLEER. The CDR3 loop spans 13 amino acids. The V end was cut by 0 bases, the J end by 9 bases, with 9 bases between. CDR3 sequence (DNA): TGCGCCAGCAGCCAAGACCGCAGCGGTGAGCAGTTCTTC. Residues: CASSQDRSGEQFF.

The chain employs TRBV6-5 and TRBJ1-5; D gene unclear. V dropped 6 bases and J dropped 10 bases, with 13 bases sitting between them. The germline V gene has CDR1 MNHEY and CDR2 SVGAGI. The CDR3 is made up of 12 amino acids. DNA for the CDR3: TGTGCCAGCAGACCCATCGGAGGTCCCCAGCATTTT. This encodes CASRPIGGPQHF.

The rearrangement joins TRBV12-5 to TRBJ1-1; D gene ambiguous. This CDR3 is 13 amino acids long. Deletions cut 6 bases from V and 4 bases from J, with 12 bases between. The germline gives CDR1 LGHNT, CDR2 FRNRAP. This chain's CDR3 is CASGRGEVTEAFF. As DNA, the CDR3 is TGTGCTAGTGGCCGAGGAGAGGTCACTGAAGCTTTCTTT.